These 9 T cell receptor beta chains share one sample of origin, sequenced in a study of post-analysis software for immune sequencing data. These receptors' antigens are unknown. TCR beta libraries were prepared from cDNA with unique molecular identifiers. MiXCR was run by TCRdb on the PCR reads, yielding one entry per CDR3 protein. The sample has fewer than 600,000 distinct CDR3 sequences, around 40% seen once. Study results and caveats: Patients showed TRBV5-6, TRBV5-1 and TRBV20-1 among five TRBV segments more frequent than in controls.

Sequenced material: blood. The origin of the receptors is a girl between 10 and 17 years old with multiple sclerosis.

The rearrangement joins TRBV6-5 to TRBJ2-7; 11 positions match TRBD1. This CDR3 region has 20 residues. Trimming removed 5 bases from V and 2 bases from J; junction bases left unmatched: 20. Per germline, CDR1 MNHEY and CDR2 SVGAGI. Here the CDR3 DNA reads TGTGCCAGCAGTAACACTTATCCGGGACAGGGGGTCATACACGCCTACGAGCAGTACTTC. Protein sequence: CASSNTYPGQGVIHAYEQYF.

The sample holds a few counts of this clonotype. The chain is built from TRBV7-8 and TRBJ2-7, with 12 positions matching TRBD2. Germline V gene sequence: CDR1 SGHVS, CDR2 FQNEAQ. CDR3 length: 16 residues. V trimming: 5 bases; J trimming: 3 bases; junction bases outside the gene matches: 8. The CDR3 DNA follows: TGTGCCAGCAGCCCGCAGACTAGCGGGAGCAGCTACGAGCAGTACTTC. Translated: CASSPQTSGSSYEQYF.

The chain has TRBV20-1 and TRBJ2-3; D tentatively reads TRBD1 or TRBD2 (5 bases each). Germline V gene lookup returns CDR1 DFQATT and CDR2 SNEGSKA (reference sequence). The ends were cut back, 1 base at V and 9 bases at J, with 23 bases in the middle. This CDR3 comprises 16 residues. CDR3 loop: CSARVTAADGTETQYF. The CDR3 nucleotides read TGCAGTGCTAGAGTGACCGCCGCGGACGGGACCGAGACGCAGTATTTT.

This chain uses TRBV7-9 with TRBJ2-5; D possibly corresponds to TRBD1 (6 bases). The ends were cut back, 5 bases at V and 0 bases at J, with 10 bases in the middle. The length of the CDR3 is 14 residues. The germline V gene encodes CDR1 SEHNR and CDR2 FQNEAQ (reference sequence). The CDR3 sequence: CASSTRGYQETQYF. CDR3 in DNA: TGTGCCAGCAGCACAAGGGGGTACCAAGAGACCCAGTACTTC.

This clonotype came up a few times. The chain is built from TRBV6-6 and TRBJ1-2; D possibly corresponds to TRBD1 (5 bases). V was trimmed by 2 bases and J by 5 bases, leaving 15 bases between them. Germline loops: CDR1 MNHNY, CDR2 SVGAGI (reference sequence). The CDR3 loop spans 15 amino acids. The CDR3 bases are TGTGCCAGCAGTTACACGAGGGGCACGGAGTATGGCTACACCTTC. Residues: CASSYTRGTEYGYTF.

The table lists this clonotype with a few counts. J is TRBJ2-7 and V is TRBV20-1; 8 nucleotides match TRBD1. There are 17 residues in the CDR3. With 5 bases clipped from V and 4 bases from J, the junction kept 19 bases outside the gene matches. Per the germline V gene, CDR1 is DFQATT and CDR2 is SNEGSKA (reference sequence). As DNA, the CDR3 is TGCAGTGCTTATTTAGGAGGTTCCGACAGGGGTGGATACGAGCAGTACTTC. This codes for CSAYLGGSDRGGYEQYF.

This chain joins TRBV10-3 and TRBJ2-7; tentatively, D is TRBD1 (5 bases). V gave up 4 bases and J gave up 4 bases, with 14 bases separating them. Germline V gene sequence: CDR1 ENHRY, CDR2 SYGVKD. CDR3 length: 14 residues. The CDR3 is CAISGGQEKYEQYF. The CDR3 region has the DNA TGTGCCATCAGTGGTGGACAAGAGAAGTACGAGCAGTACTTC.

This clonotype was counted a few times. The V gene is TRBV5-1, the J gene TRBJ2-7; no reliable D call. The CDR3 runs to 14 residues. The V and J ends lost 6 bases and 0 bases respectively, with 13 bases between them. CDR1 and CDR2 (germline): SGHRS, YFSETQ. CDR3 in amino acids: CASTLDSSSYEQYF. The DNA for the CDR3 is TGCGCCAGCACGCTCGACTCGAGCTCCTACGAGCAGTACTTC.

This sequence joins TRBV28 and TRBJ2-5, with D possibly TRBD2 on 6 matching bases. The V gene's germline CDR1 is MDHEN and CDR2 SYDVKM. This CDR3 contains 15 residues. V lost 5 bases, J lost 1 base, and 14 bases lay in between. The chain's CDR3 is CASSTKLATQETQYF. The CDR3 DNA sequence: TGTGCCAGCAGTACAAAACTAGCTACCCAAGAGACCCAGTACTTC.